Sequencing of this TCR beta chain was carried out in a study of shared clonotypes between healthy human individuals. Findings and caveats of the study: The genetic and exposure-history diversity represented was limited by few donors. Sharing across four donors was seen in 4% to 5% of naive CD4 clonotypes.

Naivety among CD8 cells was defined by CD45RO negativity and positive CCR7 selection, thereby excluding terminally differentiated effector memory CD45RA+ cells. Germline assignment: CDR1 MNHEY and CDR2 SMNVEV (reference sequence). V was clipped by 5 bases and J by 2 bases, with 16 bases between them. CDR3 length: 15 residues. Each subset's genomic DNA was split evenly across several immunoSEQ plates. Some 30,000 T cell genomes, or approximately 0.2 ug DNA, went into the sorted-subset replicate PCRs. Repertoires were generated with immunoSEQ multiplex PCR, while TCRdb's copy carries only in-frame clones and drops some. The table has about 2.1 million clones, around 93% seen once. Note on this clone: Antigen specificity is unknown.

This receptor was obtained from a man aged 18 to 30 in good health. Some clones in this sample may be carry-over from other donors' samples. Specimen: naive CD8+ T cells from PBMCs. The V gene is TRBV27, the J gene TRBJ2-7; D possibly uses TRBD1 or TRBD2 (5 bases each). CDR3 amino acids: CASSPYFGTAYEQYF. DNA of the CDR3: TGTGCCAGCAGTCCCTACTTCGGGACGGCCTACGAGCAGTACTTC.